Reported below is one T cell receptor (beta chain). This specimen comes from a study of blood T cell repertoires in COVID-19. As for the study in general: The United States, Italy and Spain supplied acute and convalescent COVID-19 samples. PBMCs, B-cell-depleted T cells, or T cells were the source of the cDNA or gDNA that made up the material.

The CDR3 runs to 15 residues. After removal of 0 bases from V and 13 bases from J, the junction contained 11 bases not matched to a gene. CDR1 SGHAT and CDR2 FQNNGV come from the germline V gene. In the original workflow: Estimation of nucleated cell counts was performed using reference gene primer amplification. Clones were read by immunoSEQ multiplex PCR, and TCRdb kept only the in-frame ones, dropping some. V, J and clone size are taken as reported in that table, and D and trimming were inferred from the DNA itself. Of more than 200,000 clones in the sample, approximately 81% were seen once. The genes are TRBV11-2 and TRBJ2-1, with TRBD2 identical over 8 bases. The TCR comes from an elderly woman with acute or convalescent COVID-19. Specimen: peripheral blood. The CDR3 nucleotides read TGTGCCAGCAGCTTAGATCGTCTAACTAGCGGAGACCAGTTCTTC. It encodes CASSLDRLTSGDQFF.